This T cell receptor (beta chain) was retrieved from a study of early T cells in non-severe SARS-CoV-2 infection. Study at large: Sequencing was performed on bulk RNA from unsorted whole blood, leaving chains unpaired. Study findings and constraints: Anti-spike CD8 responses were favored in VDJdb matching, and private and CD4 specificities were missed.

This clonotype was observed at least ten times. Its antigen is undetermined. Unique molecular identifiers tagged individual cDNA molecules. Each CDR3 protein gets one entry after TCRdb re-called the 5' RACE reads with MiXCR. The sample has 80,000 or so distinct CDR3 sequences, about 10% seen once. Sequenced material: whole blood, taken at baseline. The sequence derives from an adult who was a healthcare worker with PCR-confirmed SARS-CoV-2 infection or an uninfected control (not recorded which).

CDR3 in DNA: TGTGCCAGCAGTGAAGCGGCCACAGGGGATGGGTCCGGGGAGCTGTTTTTT. It encodes CASSEAATGDGSGELFF. V usage is TRBV6-1 and J usage is TRBJ2-2; 7 bases are shared with TRBD1. The germline V gene encodes CDR1 MNHNS and CDR2 SASEGT. V was pared by 0 bases and J by 6 bases, with 10 bases of the junction left unmatched. The CDR3 is 17 residues long.